What follows are 22 T cell receptor beta chains derived from one specimen sequenced in a study of CD8+ T cells in alopecia areata. Reverse transcribed after extraction, RNA yielded cDNA as the sequencing template. Assay used: immunoSEQ multiplex PCR; TCRdb lists only in-frame clones, some missing. The table lists about 150,000 clones, over 45% of them singletons, with approximately 7% in the top ten. Sequencing used CD4+ T cells sorted from blood. Receptors were obtained from a human donor with alopecia areata.

The table lists this clone with a few counts. V and J are TRBV7-2 and TRBJ2-1; D is possibly TRBD2 (5 bases). CDR3 length: 14 amino acids. The germline V gene encodes CDR1 SGHTA and CDR2 FQGNSA. V lost 6 bases, J lost 0 bases, and 9 bases lay in between. The CDR3, as DNA: TGTGCCAGCAGGAGGGCTCCCTCCTACAATGAGCAGTTCTTC. The encoded protein is CASRRAPSYNEQFF.

In this sample, this clone turned up once. The chain links TRBV6-5 to TRBJ1-1; 10 nucleotides agree with TRBD1. The CDR3 has 12 amino acids. Germline V lookup: CDR1 MNHEY, CDR2 SVGAGI. The trim removed 8 bases at V and 6 bases at J, leaving 3 bases unmatched. CDR3 in DNA: TGTGCCAGCGGGACAGGGGAACCTGAAGCTTTCTTT. Its translation is CASGTGEPEAFF.

V usage is TRBV2 and J usage is TRBJ1-2, with a weak D call TRBD1 (5 bases). V was clipped by 2 bases and J by 7 bases, with 14 bases between them. Germline loops: CDR1 SNHLY, CDR2 FYNNEI. This CDR3 has 14 amino acids. The CDR3 DNA reads TGTGCCAGCAGTGAAAGGGGAGGGGAGAGTGGCTACACCTTC. Its protein is CASSERGGESGYTF.

The rearrangement uses TRBV27 and TRBJ2-7; 13 bases agree with TRBD2. V gave up 6 bases and J gave up 6 bases; unmatched junction bases: 5. The CDR3 is made up of 14 amino acids. Germline V lookup: CDR1 MNHEY, CDR2 SMNVEV (reference sequence). DNA of the CDR3: TGTGCCAGCAGCCTGCGGACTAGCGGGGGCGAGCAGTACTTC. Translating gives CASSLRTSGGEQYF.

The chain joins TRBV5-1 to TRBJ2-7, with TRBD1 matching 7 bases. CDR3 length equals 15 residues. V shed 0 bases and J 5 bases; nucleotides not matched to a gene: 8. Germline V lookup: CDR1 SGHRS, CDR2 YFSETQ. The CDR3 coding sequence is TGCGCCAGCAGCTTGGAGTCCAGGGGGTACAACGAGCAGTACTTC. Residues: CASSLESRGYNEQYF.

V usage is TRBV29-1 and J usage is TRBJ2-6; D remains ambiguous. Germline lookup yields CDR1 SQVTM and CDR2 ANQGSEA. The germline V and J ends were trimmed by 3 bases and 2 bases, with 5 bases remaining between them. This CDR3 has 13 amino acids. CDR3 protein: CSVDVPGANVLTF. The CDR3 nucleotides read TGCAGCGTTGACGTACCTGGGGCCAACGTCCTGACTTTC.

Only a few counts were recorded for this clone. The chain employs TRBV2 and TRBJ2-3; the D is unclear. V was shortened by 8 bases and J by 6 bases, with 3 bases between the two germline ends. The V gene's germline CDR1 is SNHLY and CDR2 FYNNEI. The CDR3 spans 9 residues. The CDR3 loop is CASRDTQYF. DNA for the CDR3: TGTGCCAGCCGGGATACGCAGTATTTT.

There are a few counts of this clone. The chain couples TRBV28 to TRBJ1-2, with unresolved D. V lost 11 bases, J lost 0 bases, and 13 bases lay in between. The CDR3 contains 13 residues. Germline values: CDR1 MDHEN, CDR2 SYDVKM. The chain's CDR3 is CAGRSGANYGYTF. CDR3 sequence (DNA): TGTGCCGGTCGAAGCGGTGCTAACTATGGCTACACCTTC.

CDR3 nucleotide sequence: TGTGCCAGCAGTGGGCGTGACATTCAGTACTTC. Translating it yields CASSGRDIQYF. The rearrangement links TRBV2 to TRBJ2-4, with D uncertain. The CDR3 is 11 residues long. Trimming stripped 4 bases from V and 8 bases from J, with 6 bases between. Germline V gene data show CDR1 as SNHLY and CDR2 as FYNNEI.

CDR3 coding DNA: TGCAGCGTTGAGGACGCCCGAGGGGGTCGGACCCGGCGACTGTACTTC. This sequence encodes CSVEDARGGRTRRLYF. This chain connects TRBV29-1 to TRBJ2-7, with a weak D call TRBD1 (6 bases). Germline CDR1 SQVTM, CDR2 ANQGSEA. The V end lost 3 bases, the J end lost 12 bases, and 30 bases lay between the germline ends. There are 16 residues in the CDR3.

The CDR3 reads CASSLEVDQPQHF. CDR3 nucleotide sequence: TGTGCCAGCAGCTTGGAGGTTGACCAGCCCCAGCATTTT. The chain uses TRBV11-2 and TRBJ1-5; D is uncertain. With 3 bases removed from V and 7 bases from J, the gap between germline ends came to 10 bases. Germline V gene sequence: CDR1 SGHAT, CDR2 FQNNGV. This CDR3 has 13 amino acids.

V and J are TRBV29-1 and TRBJ2-3; 7 positions match TRBD1. The CDR3 is 15 amino acids. The trim removed 7 bases at V and 6 bases at J, leaving 16 bases unmatched. Germline-derived CDR1 and CDR2 are SQVTM and ANQGSEA. The CDR3 is CSGGNTGTAFDTQYF. CDR3 DNA: TGCAGCGGAGGAAATACCGGGACAGCCTTCGATACGCAGTATTTT.

The chain couples TRBV5-1 to TRBJ1-2, with 7 bases matching TRBD1. Germline V CDR1 and CDR2: SGHRS, YFSETQ. With V trimmed by 4 bases and J by 2 bases, 5 bases remained unmatched. This CDR3 region has 14 residues. The CDR3 sequence: CASSAGTENYGYTF. The CDR3 nucleotides read TGCGCCAGCAGCGCCGGGACAGAGAACTATGGCTACACCTTC.

This clone was detected only a few times. This sequence joins TRBV19 and TRBJ2-2; tentatively, D is TRBD2 (6 bases). The CDR3 runs to 16 residues. V lost 0 bases and J 1 base, leaving 9 bases between the germline ends. Germline lookup yields CDR1 LNHDA and CDR2 SQIVND (reference sequence). CDR3 sequence (DNA): TGTGCCAGTAGTATAGATCGGCGGGGGAACACCGGGGAGCTGTTTTTT. Its protein product is CASSIDRRGNTGELFF.

This chain links TRBV29-1 with TRBJ1-2; no clear D gene. CDR1 SQVTM and CDR2 ANQGSEA come from the germline V gene. V was cut by 4 bases and J by 5 bases, with 17 bases left in between. The CDR3 runs 14 residues. As DNA, the CDR3 is TGCAGCGTTGGACCCCGGACGGAAGCTTATGGCTACACCTTC. Its translation is CSVGPRTEAYGYTF.

The rearrangement uses TRBV5-1 and TRBJ2-2; no clear D. V shed 4 bases and J shed 0 bases, with 4 bases lying between them. From germline, CDR1 is SGHRS and CDR2 YFSETQ. CDR3 length equals 13 residues. The CDR3 reads CASSPPNTGELFF. The CDR3 DNA follows: TGCGCCAGCAGCCCACCGAACACCGGGGAGCTGTTTTTT.

This clone was counted a few times. V and J are TRBV7-3 and TRBJ1-1; the D gene is possibly TRBD1 (6 bases). Between the trimmed V and J ends, which lost 4 bases and 0 bases, there was a span of 9 bases. CDR3 length equals 14 residues. CDR1 and CDR2 (germline): SGHTA, FQGTGA. The CDR3 nucleotides read TGTGCCAGCAGCTCCGGGACACTGAACACTGAAGCTTTCTTT. Protein product: CASSSGTLNTEAFF.

The CDR3 bases are TGCGCCAGCAGCTTCTCGGCGGGAGGGAACACTGAAGCTTTCTTT. Translated, it gives CASSFSAGGNTEAFF. The rearrangement joins TRBV5-1 to TRBJ1-1; D is uncertain. Trimming pared 2 bases from V and 1 base from J, leaving 12 bases between. CDR3 length: 15 residues. Germline lookup yields CDR1 SGHRS and CDR2 YFSETQ.

The chain is built from TRBV4-1 and TRBJ1-5; no clear D gene. Trimming pared 0 bases from V and 4 bases from J, leaving 10 bases between. The CDR3 is 15 amino acids. In germline, CDR1 is MGHRA, CDR2 YSYEKL. CDR3 DNA: TGCGCCAGCAGCCAAGATGGGCAACTGAATCAGCCCCAGCATTTT. Encoded protein: CASSQDGQLNQPQHF.

The V call is TRBV7-9, the J call TRBJ2-5; TRBD2 matches at 12 bases. Unmatched junction bases numbered 6, after V lost 2 bases and J lost 5 bases. Germline V gives CDR1 SEHNR, CDR2 FQNEAQ (reference sequence). The CDR3 covers 16 residues. CDR3 in amino acids: CASSLRLLAGGETQYF. The CDR3 nucleotides read TGTGCCAGCAGCTTAAGGTTGCTAGCGGGAGGGGAGACCCAGTACTTC.

The V and J genes are TRBV7-9 and TRBJ2-2; no definite D call. V was pared by 5 bases and J by 1 base, with 14 bases between. Per germline, CDR1 SEHNR and CDR2 FQNEAQ (reference sequence). The CDR3 runs to 16 residues. CDR3 sequence: CASSQFLALNTGELFF. As DNA, the CDR3 is TGTGCCAGCAGCCAGTTCTTGGCCCTGAACACCGGGGAGCTGTTTTTT.

The rearrangement uses TRBV14 and TRBJ1-2; D is ambiguous. The CDR3 is 13 residues long. V was trimmed by 0 bases and J by 8 bases, leaving 10 bases between them. CDR1 is SGHDN and CDR2 is FVKESK in the germline V gene. The CDR3 protein is CASSQDRALGYTF. The DNA for the CDR3 is TGTGCCAGCAGCCAAGATCGGGCATTAGGCTACACCTTC. Based on the CDR3 plus reference TRBV14 and TRBJ1-2, the full variable domain is EAGVTQFPSHSVIEKGQTVTLRCDPISGHDNLYWYRRVMGKEIKFLLHFVKESKQDESGMPNNRFLAERTGGTYSTLKVQPAELEDSGVYFCASSQDRALGYTFGSGTRLTVV.